This T cell receptor beta chain was recovered during a study of blood T cell repertoires in COVID-19 (dated by TCRdb to 2018 to 2020). General notes on the study: Samples covering the acute and convalescent phases of COVID-19 were provided by collaborators in the United States, Italy and Spain. Sample metadata almost always included a de-identified subject ID, COVID-19 status, age in years and sex. A freely available public database, intended as a resource for researchers studying the immune response to SARS-CoV-2, is where the repertoires were released. The prospective study material was composed of cDNA or gDNA derived from T cells, B-cell-depleted T cells, or PBMCs. Where available, HLA class I and class II types were taken from metadata supplied by the sample provider and were not determined by assay-based typing. The samples were drawn from the first 160 participants of the ongoing ImmuneRACE study and from under 1,500 subjects provided by 6 global collaborators. Deeply sampled blood TCRbeta repertoires from subjects exposed to, actively infected with, or recovered from COVID-19 were included in the dataset.

Overall results and qualifications from the work: Clinical and demographic metadata were provided uncurated, with the amount varying by source and participant.

In Seattle, one collaborating source enrolled patients while the infection was active and tracked those patients longitudinally over the course of disease. Each collaborating institution followed its own protocols to collect whole blood in K2EDTA tubes. For TCRbeta analysis, collaborators shipped samples in one of three forms: frozen whole blood, isolated PBMCs, or DNA extracted from either of those sample types. In the germline V gene, CDR1 corresponds to MNHNS and CDR2 to SASEGT. Compared with germline, V lacks 0 bases and J lacks 4 bases; bases without a gene match: 6. The CDR3 runs 16 amino acids, cysteine and phenylalanine included. This entry keeps only the CDR3 DNA: 48 bases, framed from base 1. TCRbeta CDR3 regions were amplified from genomic DNA using the immunoSEQ Assay, a bias-controlled multiplex PCR. The authors' pipeline ran thus. The number of nucleated cells in each sample was estimated by amplification of reference gene primers within the assay. To quantify the absolute abundance of each unique TCRbeta CDR3 rearrangement, sequence reads were collapsed and filtered. For each sample, productive Simpson clonality was calculated by taking the square root of Simpson's diversity index across productive rearrangements. What TCRdb holds here is the immuneACCESS table cut down to in-frame rearrangements. Part of the clones is not present; checked against another copy, under half of the missing clones reflect an unresolved V gene, and the others are unexplained. The D gene and trimming were derived from the DNA, and the V and J assignments and clone size from that table. The sample includes roughly 250,000 clones, with about 91% observed a single time. The ten largest clones take up under 3% of the sample.

Points on this clone: No cognate antigen has been identified for it. Within one base of it there is no much larger clone, and no base qualities were kept.

The receptor's source is a person aged 18 to 29 with COVID-19, enrolled during active disease. The sequenced material came from peripheral blood. The sequence links TRBV6-1 to TRBJ2-5; 9 central bases correspond to TRBD1. The CDR3 sequence is CASSEATNRGRETQYF. The bases are TGTGCCAGCAGTGAAGCGACAAACAGGGGGCGAGAGACCCAGTACTTC.